The 4 T cell receptor beta chains presented below share a single source sample, sequenced in a study of T cells after yellow fever vaccination. Via MiXCR, TCRdb re-called the 5' RACE reads, giving one row per CDR3 protein. The sample holds hundreds of thousands of distinct CDR3 sequences, around 3.9% seen once. Sequences were derived from PBMCs, sampled on the day of the yellow fever booster vaccination. The source is a young man who received the YFV17D yellow fever vaccine.

This clonotype was observed a handful of times. The chain has TRBV6-5 and TRBJ1-2; TRBD1 is a possible D gene (5 bases). This CDR3 is built from 15 residues. CDR1 and CDR2 from the germline V gene are MNHEY and SVGAGI. Trimming took off 0 bases at V and 6 bases at J, with 14 bases between the two ends. Here the CDR3 DNA reads TGTGCCAGCAGTTACTCCGGTTCGGTAGGGGATGGCTACACCTTC. It encodes CASSYSGSVGDGYTF.

This clonotype appeared a few times. V gene TRBV5-6 combines with J gene TRBJ1-6; D is uncertain. The germline V and J ends were trimmed by 4 bases and 7 bases, with 12 bases remaining between them. The CDR3 loop spans 14 amino acids. Germline V gene sequence: CDR1 SGHDT, CDR2 YYEEEE. As DNA, the CDR3 is TGTGCCAGCAGCAGCATACTAGGCAATTCACCCCTCCACTTT. This encodes CASSSILGNSPLHF.

V usage is TRBV12-3 or TRBV12-4 and J usage is TRBJ1-6; 10 nucleotides match TRBD1. V lost 5 bases to trimming and J lost 6 bases; unmatched junction nucleotides: 7. The CDR3 is 16 amino acids. The CDR3 DNA reads as TGTGCCAGCAGTGCCAGGGACAGGGGATCTAATTCACCCCTCCACTTT. It encodes CASSARDRGSNSPLHF.

This clonotype turned up a few times. The J gene is TRBJ1-1, the V gene TRBV4-1; no reliable D call. There are 13 residues in the CDR3. Deletions cut 1 base from V and 8 bases from J, with 11 bases between. Germline assignment: CDR1 MGHRA and CDR2 YSYEKL. The CDR3 here is CASSQGIEVEAFF. Here the CDR3 DNA reads TGCGCCAGCAGCCAAGGAATTGAAGTGGAAGCTTTCTTT.